This TCR beta chain comes out of a study of shared clonotypes between healthy human individuals. This clone was picked up a small number of times. Generated by immunoSEQ multiplex PCR, the TCRdb table keeps only in-frame clones and is missing some. The table lists more than 2,000,000 clones, 80% to 95% of them singletons. V dropped 4 bases and J dropped 7; count of bases not matched to a gene: 10. CDR1 is SNHLY and CDR2 is FYNNEI in the germline V gene. The CDR3 consists of 15 residues. V usage is TRBV2 and J usage is TRBJ2-3; 8 nucleotides align to TRBD2. Material for sequencing was naive CD4+ T cells from PBMCs. The subset was: CD45RA+ positively selected. This TCR derives from a man between 18 and 35 years old in good health. Some clones in this sample may be carry-over from other donors' samples. The CDR3 sequence is CASSALAGGENTQYF. The CDR3 coding sequence is TGTGCCAGCAGTGCCCTAGCGGGTGGGGAGAATACGCAGTATTTT.